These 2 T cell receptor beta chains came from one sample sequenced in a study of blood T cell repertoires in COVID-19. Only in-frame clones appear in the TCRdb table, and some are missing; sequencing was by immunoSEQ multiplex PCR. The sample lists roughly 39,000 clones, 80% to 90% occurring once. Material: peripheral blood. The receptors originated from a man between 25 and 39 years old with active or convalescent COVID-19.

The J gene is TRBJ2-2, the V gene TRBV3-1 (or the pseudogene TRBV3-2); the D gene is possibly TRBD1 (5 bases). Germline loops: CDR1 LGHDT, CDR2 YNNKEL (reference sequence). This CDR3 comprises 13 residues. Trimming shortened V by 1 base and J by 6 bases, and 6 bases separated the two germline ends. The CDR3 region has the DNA TGTGCCAGCAGCCAAGGGGGCCCCGGGGAGCTGTTTTTT. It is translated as CASSQGGPGELFF.

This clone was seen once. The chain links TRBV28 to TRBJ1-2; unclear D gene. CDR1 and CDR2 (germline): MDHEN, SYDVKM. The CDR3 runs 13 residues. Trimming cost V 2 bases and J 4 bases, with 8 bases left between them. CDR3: CASSLRVGYGYTF. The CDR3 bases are TGTGCCAGCAGTTTAAGAGTCGGCTATGGCTACACCTTC.